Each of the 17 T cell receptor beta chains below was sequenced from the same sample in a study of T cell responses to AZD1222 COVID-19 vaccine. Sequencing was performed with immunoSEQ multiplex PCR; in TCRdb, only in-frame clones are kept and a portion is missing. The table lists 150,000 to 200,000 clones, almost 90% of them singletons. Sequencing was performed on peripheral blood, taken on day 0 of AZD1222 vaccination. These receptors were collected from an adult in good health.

The CDR3 loop is CSATRPYGYTF. DNA for the CDR3: TGCAGTGCTACAAGGCCCTATGGCTACACCTTC. The rearrangement joins TRBV20-1 to TRBJ1-2; D is unclear. Germline lookup yields CDR1 DFQATT and CDR2 SNEGSKA (reference sequence). Trimming left V 4 bases short and J 4 bases short, with 7 bases between. The CDR3 is 11 residues long.

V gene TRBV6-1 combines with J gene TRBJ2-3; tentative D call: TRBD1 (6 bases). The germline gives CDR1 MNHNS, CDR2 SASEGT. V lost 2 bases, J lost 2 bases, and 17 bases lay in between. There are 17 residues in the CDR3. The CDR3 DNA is TGTGCCAGCAGTGAAAAAGACAGGCCGTCTGTCACAGATACGCAGTATTTT. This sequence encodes CASSEKDRPSVTDTQYF.

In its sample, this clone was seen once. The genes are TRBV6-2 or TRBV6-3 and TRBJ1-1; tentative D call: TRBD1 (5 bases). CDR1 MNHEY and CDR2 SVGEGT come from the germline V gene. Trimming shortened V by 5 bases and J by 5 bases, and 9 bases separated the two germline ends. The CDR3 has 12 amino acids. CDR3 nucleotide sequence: TGTGCCAGCAGTCCAGGGAGGACTGAAGCTTTCTTT. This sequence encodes CASSPGRTEAFF.

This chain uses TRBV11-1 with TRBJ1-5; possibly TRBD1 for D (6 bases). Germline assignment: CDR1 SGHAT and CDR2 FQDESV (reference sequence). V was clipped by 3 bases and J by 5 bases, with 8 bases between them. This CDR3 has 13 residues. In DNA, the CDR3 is TGTGCCAGCAGCTTCTCAGGGGATCAGCCCCAGCATTTT. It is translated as CASSFSGDQPQHF.

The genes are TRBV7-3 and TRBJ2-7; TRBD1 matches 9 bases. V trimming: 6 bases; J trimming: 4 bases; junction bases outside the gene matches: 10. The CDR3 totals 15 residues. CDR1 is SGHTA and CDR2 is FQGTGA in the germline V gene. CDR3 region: CASSSGQGLAYEQYF. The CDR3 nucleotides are TGTGCCAGCAGTTCGGGACAGGGTTTGGCGTACGAGCAGTACTTC.

This CDR3 is CASSWDSNNSPLHF. The CDR3, as DNA: TGCGCCAGCAGCTGGGACAGTAATAATTCACCCCTCCACTTT. V and J are TRBV5-1 and TRBJ1-6, with 7 nucleotides matching TRBD1. The CDR3 covers 14 residues. CDR1 is SGHRS, CDR2 YFSETQ, per germline. The trim removed 3 bases at V and 5 bases at J, leaving 2 bases unmatched.

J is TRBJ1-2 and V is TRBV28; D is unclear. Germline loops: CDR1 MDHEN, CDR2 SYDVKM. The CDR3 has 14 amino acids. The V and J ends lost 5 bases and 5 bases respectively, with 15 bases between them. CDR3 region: CASSTPGVAYGYTF. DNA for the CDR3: TGTGCCAGCAGTACCCCCGGGGTTGCGTATGGCTACACCTTC.

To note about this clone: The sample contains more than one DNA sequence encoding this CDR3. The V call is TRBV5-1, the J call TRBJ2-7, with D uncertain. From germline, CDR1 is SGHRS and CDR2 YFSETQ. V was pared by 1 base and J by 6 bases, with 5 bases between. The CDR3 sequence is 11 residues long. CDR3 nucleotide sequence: TGCGCCAGCAGCTTGTCGGGCGAGCAGTACTTC. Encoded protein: CASSLSGEQYF.

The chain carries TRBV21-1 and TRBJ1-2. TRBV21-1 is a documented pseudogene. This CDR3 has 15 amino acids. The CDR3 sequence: CASSKVREENYGYTF. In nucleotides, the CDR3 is TGTGCCAGCAGCAAAGTTAGGGAGGAAAACTATGGCTACACCTTC.

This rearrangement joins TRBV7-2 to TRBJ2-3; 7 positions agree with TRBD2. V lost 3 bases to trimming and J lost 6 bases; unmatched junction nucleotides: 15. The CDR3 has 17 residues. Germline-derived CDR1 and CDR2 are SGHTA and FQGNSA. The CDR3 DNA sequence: TGTGCCAGCAGCTTTCTCGGCAGCGGGGCGGCCCGTGATACGCAGTATTTT. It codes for CASSFLGSGAARDTQYF.

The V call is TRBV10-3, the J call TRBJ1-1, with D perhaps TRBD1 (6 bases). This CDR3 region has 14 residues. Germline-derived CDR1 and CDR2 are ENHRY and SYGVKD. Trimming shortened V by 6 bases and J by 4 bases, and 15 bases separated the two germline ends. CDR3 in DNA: TGTGCCATCAGCAAACAGGGTGAGGGCACTGAAGCTTTCTTT. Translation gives CAISKQGEGTEAFF.

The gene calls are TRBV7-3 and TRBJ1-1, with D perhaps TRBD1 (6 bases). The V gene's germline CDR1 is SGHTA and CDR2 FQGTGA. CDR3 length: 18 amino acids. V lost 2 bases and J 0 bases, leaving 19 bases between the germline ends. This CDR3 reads CASSLRGVGQGLNTEAFF. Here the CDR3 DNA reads TGTGCCAGCAGCTTACGAGGGGTAGGGCAGGGGTTGAACACTGAAGCTTTCTTT.

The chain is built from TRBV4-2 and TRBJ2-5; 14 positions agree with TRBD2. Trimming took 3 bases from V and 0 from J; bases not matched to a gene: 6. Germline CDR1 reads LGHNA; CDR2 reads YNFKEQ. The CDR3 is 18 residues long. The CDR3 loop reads CASSQGTSGGWYQETQYF. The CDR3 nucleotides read TGTGCCAGCAGCCAGGGGACTAGCGGGGGCTGGTACCAAGAGACCCAGTACTTC.

In nucleotides, the CDR3 is TGTGCCAGCAGCTTTAAGACGGCCGGCACTTTAGTCTACACCTTC. Translating it yields CASSFKTAGTLVYTF. The gene calls are TRBV7-2 and TRBJ1-2; D call uncertain. Germline V gives CDR1 SGHTA, CDR2 FQGNSA. With 3 bases removed from V and 10 bases from J, the gap between germline ends came to 21 bases. The CDR3 contains 15 residues. Using reference TRBV7-2 and TRBJ1-2 for the parts outside the CDR3, the full variable domain is GAGVSQSPSNKVTEKGKDVELRCDPISGHTALYWYRQSLGQGLEFLIYFQGNSAPDKSGLPSDRFSAERTGGSVSTLTIQRTQQEDSAVYLCASSFKTAGTLVYTFGSGTRLTVV.

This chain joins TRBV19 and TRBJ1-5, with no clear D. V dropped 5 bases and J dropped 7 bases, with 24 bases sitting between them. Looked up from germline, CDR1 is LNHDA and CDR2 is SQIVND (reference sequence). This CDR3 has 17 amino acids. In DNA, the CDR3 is TGTGCCAGTAGTCTACTCCGTGCGGGAGGGCTAGGACAGCCCCAGCATTTT. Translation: CASSLLRAGGLGQPQHF.

Here the CDR3 DNA reads TGCGCCAGCAGGGGGGGAACTGGAGGGCAAGGGCTGGCTAATGAAAAACTGTTTTTT. It codes for CASRGGTGGQGLANEKLFF. V is TRBV5-1 and J is TRBJ1-4, with D tentatively TRBD1 (5 bases). The CDR3 runs 19 residues. V dropped 5 bases and J dropped 3 bases, with 26 bases sitting between them. CDR1 and CDR2 from the germline V gene are SGHRS and YFSETQ.

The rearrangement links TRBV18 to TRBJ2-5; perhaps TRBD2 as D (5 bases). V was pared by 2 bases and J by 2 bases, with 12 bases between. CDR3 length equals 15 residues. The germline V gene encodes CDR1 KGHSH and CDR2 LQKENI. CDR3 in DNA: TGTGCCAGCTCACCAGTTTCGGCGGGTCAAGAGACCCAGTACTTC. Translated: CASSPVSAGQETQYF.